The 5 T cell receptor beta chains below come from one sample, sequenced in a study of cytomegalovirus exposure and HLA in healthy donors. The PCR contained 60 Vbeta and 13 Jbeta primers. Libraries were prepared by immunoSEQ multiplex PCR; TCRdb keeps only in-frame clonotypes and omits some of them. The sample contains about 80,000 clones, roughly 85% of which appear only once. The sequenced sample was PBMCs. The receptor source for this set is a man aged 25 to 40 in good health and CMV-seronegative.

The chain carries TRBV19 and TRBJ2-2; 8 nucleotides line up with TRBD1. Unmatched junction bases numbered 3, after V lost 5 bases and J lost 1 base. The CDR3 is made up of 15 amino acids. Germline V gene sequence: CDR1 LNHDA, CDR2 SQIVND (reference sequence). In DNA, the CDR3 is TGTGCCAGTAGTTCCGGACAGGGGAACACCGGGGAGCTGTTTTTT. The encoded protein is CASSSGQGNTGELFF.

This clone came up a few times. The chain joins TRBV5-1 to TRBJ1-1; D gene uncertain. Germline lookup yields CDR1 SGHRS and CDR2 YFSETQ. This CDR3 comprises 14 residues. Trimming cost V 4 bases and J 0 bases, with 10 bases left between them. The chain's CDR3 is CASSDVGMNTEAFF. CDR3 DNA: TGCGCCAGCAGCGATGTCGGGATGAACACTGAAGCTTTCTTT.

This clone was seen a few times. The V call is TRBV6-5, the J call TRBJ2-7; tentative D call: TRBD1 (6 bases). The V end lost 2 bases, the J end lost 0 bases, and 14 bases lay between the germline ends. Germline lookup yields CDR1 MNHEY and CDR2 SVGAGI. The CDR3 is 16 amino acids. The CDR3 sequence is CASSYMGARSSYEQYF. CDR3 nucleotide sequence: TGTGCCAGCAGTTACATGGGGGCGAGGAGCTCCTACGAGCAGTACTTC.

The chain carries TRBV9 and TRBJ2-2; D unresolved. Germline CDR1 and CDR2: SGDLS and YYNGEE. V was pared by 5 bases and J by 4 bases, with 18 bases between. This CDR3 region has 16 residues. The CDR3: CASSSITWYGTGELFF. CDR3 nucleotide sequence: TGTGCCAGCAGTTCTATTACCTGGTATGGCACCGGGGAGCTGTTTTTT.

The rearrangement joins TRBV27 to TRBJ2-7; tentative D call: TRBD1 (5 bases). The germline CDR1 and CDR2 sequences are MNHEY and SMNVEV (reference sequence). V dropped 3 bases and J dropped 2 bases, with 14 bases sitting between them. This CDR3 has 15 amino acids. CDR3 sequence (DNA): TGTGCCAGCAGTTTCTCAGCCGACAGTACCTACGAGCAGTACTTC. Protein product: CASSFSADSTYEQYF.